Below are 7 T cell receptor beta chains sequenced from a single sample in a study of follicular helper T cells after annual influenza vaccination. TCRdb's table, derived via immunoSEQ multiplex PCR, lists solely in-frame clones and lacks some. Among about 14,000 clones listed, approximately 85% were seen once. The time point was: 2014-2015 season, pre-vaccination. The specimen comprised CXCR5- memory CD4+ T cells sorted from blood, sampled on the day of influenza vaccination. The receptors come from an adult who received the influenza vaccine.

CDR3 sequence: CASSPRAGETEAFF. The CDR3 DNA sequence: TGTGCCAGCTCACCACGGGCTGGGGAGACTGAAGCTTTCTTT. V usage is TRBV18 and J usage is TRBJ1-1, with D unclear. Germline V gene data show CDR1 as KGHSH and CDR2 as LQKENI. The CDR3 is 14 amino acids. V lost 1 base, J lost 5 bases, and 11 bases lay in between. The whole variable domain, filled in from reference TRBV18 and TRBJ1-1, reads NAGVMQNPRHLVRRRGQEARLRCSPMKGHSHVYWYRQLPEEGLKFMVYLQKENIIDESGMPKERFSAEFPKEGPSILRIQQVVRGDSAAYFCASSPRAGETEAFFGQGTRLTVV.

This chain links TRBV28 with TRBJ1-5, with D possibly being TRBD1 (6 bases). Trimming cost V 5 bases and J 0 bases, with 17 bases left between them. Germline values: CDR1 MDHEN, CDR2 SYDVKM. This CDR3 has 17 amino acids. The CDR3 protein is CASSLPGTSYSNQPQHF. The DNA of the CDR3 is TGTGCCAGCAGTCTACCCGGGACAAGCTATAGCAATCAGCCCCAGCATTTT. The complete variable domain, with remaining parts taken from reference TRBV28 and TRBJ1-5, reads DVKVTQSSRYLVKRTGEKVFLECVQDMDHENMFWYRQDPGLGLRLIYFSYDVKMKEKGDIPEGYSVSREKKERFSLILESASTNQTSMYLCASSLPGTSYSNQPQHFGDGTRLSIL.

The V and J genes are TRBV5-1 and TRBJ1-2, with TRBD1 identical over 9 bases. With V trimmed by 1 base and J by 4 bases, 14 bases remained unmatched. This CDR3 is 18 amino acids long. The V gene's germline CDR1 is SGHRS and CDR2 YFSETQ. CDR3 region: CASSLRRPGQGSGYGYTF. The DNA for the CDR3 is TGCGCCAGCAGCTTGCGGAGACCGGGACAGGGCTCTGGCTATGGCTACACCTTC.

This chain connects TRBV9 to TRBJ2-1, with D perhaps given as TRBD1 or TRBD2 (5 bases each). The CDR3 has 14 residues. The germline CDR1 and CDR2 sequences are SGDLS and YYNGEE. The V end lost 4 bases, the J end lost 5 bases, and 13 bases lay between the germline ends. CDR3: CASSRDGENNEQFF. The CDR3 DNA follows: TGTGCCAGCAGCCGGGACGGAGAAAACAATGAGCAGTTCTTC.

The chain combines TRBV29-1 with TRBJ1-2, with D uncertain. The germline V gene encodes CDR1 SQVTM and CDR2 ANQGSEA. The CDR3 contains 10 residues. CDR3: CATEAIFYTF. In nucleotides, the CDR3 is TGCGCCACGGAGGCAATTTTTTACACCTTC. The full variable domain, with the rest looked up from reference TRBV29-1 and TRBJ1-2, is SAVISQKPSRDICQRGTSLTIQCQVDSQVTMMFWYRQQPGQSLTLIATANQGSEATYESGFVIDKFPISRPNLTFSTLTVSNMSPEDSSIYLCATEAIFYTFGSGTRLTVV.

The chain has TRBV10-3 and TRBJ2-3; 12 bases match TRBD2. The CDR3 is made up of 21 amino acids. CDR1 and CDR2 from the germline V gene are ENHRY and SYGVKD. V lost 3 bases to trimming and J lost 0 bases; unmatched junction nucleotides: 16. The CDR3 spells CAISDLLETSGGPPSTDTQYF. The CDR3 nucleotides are TGTGCCATCAGTGACCTTCTAGAGACTAGCGGGGGACCTCCTAGCACAGATACGCAGTATTTT.

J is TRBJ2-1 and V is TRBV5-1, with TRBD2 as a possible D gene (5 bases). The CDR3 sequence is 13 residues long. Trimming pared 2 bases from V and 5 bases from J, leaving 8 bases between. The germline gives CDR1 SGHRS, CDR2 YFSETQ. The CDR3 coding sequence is TGCGCCAGCAGCTTCGGGATTAACAATGAGCAGTTCTTC. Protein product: CASSFGINNEQFF. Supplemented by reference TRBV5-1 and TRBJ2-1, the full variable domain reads KAGVTQTPRYLIKTRGQQVTLSCSPISGHRSVSWYQQTPGQGLQFLFEYFSETQRNKGNFPGRFSGRQFSNSRSEMNVSTLELGDSALYLCASSFGINNEQFFGPGTRLTVL.